This TCR beta chain derives from a study of blood T cell repertoires in COVID-19. At the level of the study: The United States, Italy and Spain provided the acute and convalescent COVID-19 samples. PBMCs, B-cell-depleted T cells, or T cells were the source of the cDNA or gDNA that made up the material.

The CDR3 totals 12 residues. Between the trimmed V and J ends, which lost 3 bases and 8 bases, there was a span of 10 bases. Germline V gene data show CDR1 as SNHLY and CDR2 as FYNNEI. Per the original methods: Amplification with reference gene primers provided the estimates of nucleated cell counts. The protocol was immunoSEQ multiplex PCR, while the TCRdb copy is restricted to in-frame clones and leaves out a portion. That table supplies the V and J calls and clone size; D and trimming were determined from the DNA. The table shows about 120,000 clones, with approximately 83% occurring only once. Sequencing used peripheral blood. The rearrangement uses TRBV2 and TRBJ1-2; a possible D gene is TRBD1 (5 bases). This receptor was identified in a woman aged 70-85 years with acute or convalescent COVID-19. The chain's CDR3 is CASSDDRFGYTF. CDR3 coding DNA: TGTGCCAGCAGTGATGACAGATTCGGCTACACCTTC.